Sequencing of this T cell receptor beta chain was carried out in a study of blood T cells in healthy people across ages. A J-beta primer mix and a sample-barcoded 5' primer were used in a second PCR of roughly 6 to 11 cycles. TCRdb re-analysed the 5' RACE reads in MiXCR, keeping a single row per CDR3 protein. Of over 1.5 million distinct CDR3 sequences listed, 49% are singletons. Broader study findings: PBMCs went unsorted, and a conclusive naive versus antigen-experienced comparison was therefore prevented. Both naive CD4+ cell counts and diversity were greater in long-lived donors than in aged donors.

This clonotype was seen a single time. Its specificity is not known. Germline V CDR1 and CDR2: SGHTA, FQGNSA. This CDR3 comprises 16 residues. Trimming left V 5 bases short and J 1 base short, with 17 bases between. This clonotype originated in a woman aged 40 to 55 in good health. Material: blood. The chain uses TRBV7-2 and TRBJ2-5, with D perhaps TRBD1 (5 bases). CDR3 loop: CASSRRARALQETQYF. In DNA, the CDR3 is TGTGCCAGCAGCCGACGGGCCAGGGCCCTCCAAGAGACCCAGTACTTC.